The 25 T cell receptor beta chains below all came from one sample that was sequenced in a study of shared clonotypes between healthy human individuals (dated by TCRdb to 2020 to 2022). For the CD8 naive samples, CD45RO-negative cells were positively selected for CCR7, yielding a CD45RA+CCR7+ population from which TemRA cells were excluded. Libraries were prepared through the immunoSEQ multiplex PCR assay. TCRdb limited this immuneACCESS table to in-frame rearrangements with V and J called. A share of clones is missing; checked studies link under half to unresolved V genes, and the rest is unexplained. The sample contains about 2.1 million clones, 80% to 95% of them found a single time. The ten biggest clones cover less than 2% of the sample. Sample: naive CD8+ T cells from PBMCs. Reading the label with the study, this specimen's cell subset or site is: CD45RA+CCR7+. These receptors all come from a man younger than 35 in good health. Some clones in this sample may be carry-over from other donors' samples.

V usage is TRBV6-6 and J usage is TRBJ2-5; 7 positions agree with TRBD1. This CDR3 spans 15 amino acids. The V segment lost 5 bases and the J segment 5 bases; nucleotides outside the gene matches: 11. In germline, CDR1 is MNHNY, CDR2 SVGAGI (reference sequence). In DNA, the CDR3 is TGTGCCAGCAGTACTAGAACAGGGGCCCGGGAGACCCAGTACTTC. Translated: CASSTRTGARETQYF.

The sample holds one count of this clone. The V and J genes are TRBV19 and TRBJ1-5; 9 nucleotides align to TRBD1. The CDR3 is made up of 16 amino acids. Germline trimming cut 6 bases from V and 2 bases from J; bases unmatched to any gene: 8. CDR1 and CDR2 from the germline V gene are LNHDA and SQIVND (reference sequence). CDR3 region: CASSWRTGVGNQPQHF. The CDR3 nucleotides are TGTGCCAGTAGCTGGAGGACAGGGGTGGGCAATCAGCCCCAGCATTTT.

V usage is TRBV29-1 and J usage is TRBJ2-1; D remains ambiguous. V was clipped by 7 bases and J by 5 bases, with 12 bases between them. This CDR3 is 12 amino acids long. Germline CDR1 reads SQVTM; CDR2 reads ANQGSEA. The CDR3, as DNA: TGCAGCGCCTGGAGAGACAACAATGAGCAGTTCTTC. This sequence encodes CSAWRDNNEQFF.

J is TRBJ2-5 and V is TRBV4-1, with D perhaps TRBD2 (6 bases). V lost 1 base and J lost 5, with 14 bases in between. CDR3 length equals 15 residues. CDR1 and CDR2 from the germline V gene are MGHRA and YSYEKL. CDR3 nucleotides: TGCGCCAGCAGCCAAGTATCGGGGGAAGACGAGACCCAGTACTTC. This encodes CASSQVSGEDETQYF.

The chain recombines TRBV19 with TRBJ1-1; possibly TRBD1 for D (5 bases). The ends were cut back, 3 bases at V and 1 base at J, with 12 bases in the middle. Germline V gene lookup returns CDR1 LNHDA and CDR2 SQIVND (reference sequence). CDR3 length: 15 residues. CDR3 nucleotide sequence: TGTGCCAGTAGTATGTGGGGACTGCCGAACACTGAAGCTTTCTTT. Translated, it gives CASSMWGLPNTEAFF. The whole variable domain, remainder taken from reference TRBV19 and TRBJ1-1, is DGGITQSPKYLFRKEGQNVTLSCEQNLNHDAMYWYRQDPGQGLRLIYYSQIVNDFQKGDIAEGYSVSREKKESFPLTVTSAQKNPTAFYLCASSMWGLPNTEAFFGQGTRLTVV.

This chain uses TRBV4-1 with TRBJ1-5, with a possible D match to TRBD1 (5 bases). The CDR3 runs 16 residues. Germline CDR1 is MGHRA and CDR2 is YSYEKL. V lost 0 bases and J 3 bases, leaving 12 bases between the germline ends. The CDR3, as DNA: TGCGCCAGCAGCCAAGATGGGGGGATGAACAATCAGCCCCAGCATTTT. This encodes CASSQDGGMNNQPQHF.

This clone was detected once. Additional DNA sequences in this sample encode the identical CDR3. The V call is TRBV27, the J call TRBJ2-7; 7 positions agree with TRBD1. CDR1 is MNHEY, CDR2 SMNVEV, per germline (reference sequence). The CDR3 runs 16 residues. V lost 0 bases to trimming and J lost 3 bases; unmatched junction nucleotides: 8. The CDR3 DNA reads TGTGCCAGCAGTTTATCTCCCGGGACAGCAAACTACGAGCAGTACTTC. Translation: CASSLSPGTANYEQYF.

The J gene is TRBJ2-3, the V gene TRBV28, with D unclear. Deletions cut 8 bases from V and 2 bases from J, with 11 bases between. The V gene's germline CDR1 is MDHEN and CDR2 SYDVKM. The CDR3 is made up of 13 amino acids. CDR3 sequence: CASLKHFTDTQYF. CDR3 DNA: TGTGCCAGCCTGAAACATTTCACAGATACGCAGTATTTT.

Comments on this clone: This sample includes further DNA sequences coding for the same CDR3. Written as DNA, the CDR3 is TGTGCCAGCAGCGCGGGACAGGGCACCGAGCAGTACTTC. Protein sequence: CASSAGQGTEQYF. This chain connects TRBV9 to TRBJ2-7; 9 bases are a match to TRBD1. The germline gives CDR1 SGDLS, CDR2 YYNGEE. The CDR3 is 13 residues long. J lost 6 bases, V lost 3 bases, and 4 bases had no gene match. The whole variable domain, remainder taken from reference TRBV9 and TRBJ2-7, is DSGVTQTPKHLITATGQRVTLRCSPRSGDLSVYWYQQSLDQGLQFLIQYYNGEERAKGNILERFSAQQFPDLHSELNLSSLELGDSALYFCASSAGQGTEQYFGPGTRLTVT.

V gene TRBV5-4 combines with J gene TRBJ2-7; 8 bases fit TRBD1. J was trimmed by 3 bases and V by 0 bases; bases with no gene match: 8. CDR3 size: 16 residues. Germline values: CDR1 SGHNT, CDR2 YYREEE (reference sequence). CDR3 DNA sequence: TGTGCCAGCAGCTTGGAGTATTTAGACAGGGGCTACGAGCAGTACTTC. It is translated as CASSLEYLDRGYEQYF.

The genes are TRBV5-6 and TRBJ1-2; D not resolved. The CDR3 spans 14 residues. Trimming cost V 4 bases and J 4 bases, with 14 bases left between them. CDR1 is SGHDT, CDR2 YYEEEE, per germline. CDR3 sequence: CASSLGSTRYGYTF. The DNA of the CDR3 is TGTGCCAGCAGCCTAGGGTCTACCCGCTATGGCTACACCTTC.

The V and J genes are TRBV9 and TRBJ1-4, with unresolved D. Germline V CDR1 and CDR2: SGDLS, YYNGEE. V lost 0 bases and J 8 bases, leaving 14 bases between the germline ends. This CDR3 comprises 15 residues. This CDR3 is CASSVAPAPEEKLFF. CDR3 bases: TGTGCCAGCAGCGTAGCCCCCGCCCCCGAGGAAAAACTGTTTTTT. Drawing the rest from reference TRBV9 and TRBJ1-4, the complete variable domain is DSGVTQTPKHLITATGQRVTLRCSPRSGDLSVYWYQQSLDQGLQFLIQYYNGEERAKGNILERFSAQQFPDLHSELNLSSLELGDSALYFCASSVAPAPEEKLFFGSGTQLSVL.

A single count supports this clone. A junction boundary mismatches the germline segment, possibly from a read error. This sequence joins TRBV27 and TRBJ1-5; D gene ambiguous. CDR1 and CDR2 (germline): MNHEY, SMNVEV (reference sequence). CDR3 length equals 15 residues. The CDR3 loop is CASSQTPYSNQPRHF. The CDR3 bases are TGTGCCAGCAGTCAGACACCGTATAGCAATCAGCCCCGGCATTTT.

The genes are TRBV28 and TRBJ2-3; no firm D call. The CDR3 totals 16 residues. Germline assignment: CDR1 MDHEN and CDR2 SYDVKM. The V gene lost 3 bases and the J gene lost 0 bases, with 13 bases spanning the gap. CDR3 amino acids: CASSLLGPPSTDTQYF. The DNA for the CDR3 is TGTGCCAGCAGTTTGTTGGGCCCACCTAGCACAGATACGCAGTATTTT.

V and J are TRBV7-8 and TRBJ2-7; D remains unclear. The V gene's germline CDR1 is SGHVS and CDR2 FQNEAQ. The CDR3 runs to 14 residues. The V end lost 1 base, the J end lost 0 bases, and 7 bases lay between the germline ends. CDR3 protein: CASSLVGPSYEQYF. CDR3 DNA: TGTGCCAGCAGCTTAGTTGGCCCCTCCTACGAGCAGTACTTC.

V usage is TRBV28 and J usage is TRBJ2-1, with D possibly being TRBD2 (6 bases). V was clipped by 2 bases and J by 0 bases, with 14 bases between them. The CDR3 spans 17 residues. Germline V gives CDR1 MDHEN, CDR2 SYDVKM. CDR3 nucleotide sequence: TGTGCCAGCAGTTTAGGTTCGCGGGGTTTCTCCTACAATGAGCAGTTCTTC. Its translation is CASSLGSRGFSYNEQFF.

The rearrangement links TRBV4-2 to TRBJ2-1; D possibly corresponds to TRBD2 (7 bases). This CDR3 is built from 15 residues. Germline-derived CDR1 and CDR2 are LGHNA and YNFKEQ. Trimming removed 4 bases at V and 4 bases at J, with 14 bases between. For the CDR3, the DNA is TGTGCCAGCAGCCCCAGGGGAGCGGGATACAATGAGCAGTTCTTC. This translates into CASSPRGAGYNEQFF.

The chain combines TRBV5-6 with TRBJ2-7; 9 bases match TRBD1. Trimming at V came to 6 bases and at J to 3 bases, leaving 7 bases not matched to a gene. CDR3 length equals 14 residues. Germline-derived CDR1 and CDR2 are SGHDT and YYEEEE. The CDR3 sequence: CASNHRGRFYEQYF. CDR3 nucleotide sequence: TGTGCCAGCAATCACAGGGGGCGCTTCTACGAGCAGTACTTC.

The chain is built from TRBV11-1 and TRBJ2-1, with 10 bases matching TRBD2. This CDR3 is 17 amino acids long. The germline V gene encodes CDR1 SGHAT and CDR2 FQDESV (reference sequence). The ends lost 2 bases at V and 7 bases at J; junction bases unmatched: 11. CDR3 sequence reads: CASSLLTSGRRLNEQFF. CDR3 sequence (DNA): TGTGCCAGCAGCTTACTGACTAGCGGGCGACGTCTGAATGAGCAGTTCTTC.

Points on this clone: At one boundary the junction diverges from the germline segment, which might be a read error. The V call is TRBV27, the J call TRBJ2-7; either TRBD1 or TRBD2 may supply D (5 bases each). Germline assignment: CDR1 MNHEY and CDR2 SMNVEV (reference sequence). The length of the CDR3 is 11 residues. CDR3 DNA: TGTGCCAGCAGTTTATCCGGGGCCCTAATCTTC. Protein sequence: CASSLSGALIF.

This chain uses TRBV7-2 with TRBJ2-5; no clear D. CDR1 and CDR2 from the germline V gene are SGHTA and FQGNSA. The CDR3 runs to 14 residues. V lost 1 base and J 1 base, leaving 7 bases between the germline ends. DNA for the CDR3: TGTGCCAGCAGCTTAGGCCTGGTCCAAGAGACCCAGTACTTC. Its protein product is CASSLGLVQETQYF.

The chain employs TRBV29-1 and TRBJ2-5; D is unresolved. This CDR3 is built from 14 residues. CDR1 and CDR2 (germline): SQVTM, ANQGSEA. Deletions cut 2 bases from V and 5 bases from J, with 15 bases between. The CDR3 loop reads CSVEPGGVGETQYF. In DNA, the CDR3 is TGCAGCGTTGAACCGGGTGGGGTAGGTGAGACCCAGTACTTC.

This chain links TRBV11-3 with TRBJ1-2; tentative D call: TRBD1 (5 bases). The CDR3 loop spans 16 amino acids. V gave up 6 bases and J gave up 0 bases, with 17 bases separating them. The germline CDR1 and CDR2 sequences are SGHNT and YENEEA. The chain's CDR3 is CASSLAGDRPNYGYTF. The CDR3 nucleotides are TGTGCCAGCAGTCTAGCGGGTGACAGACCTAACTATGGCTACACCTTC.

The chain is built from TRBV7-9 and TRBJ2-7; perhaps TRBD2 as D (5 bases). Trimming pared 3 bases from V and 5 bases from J, leaving 17 bases between. The germline gives CDR1 SEHNR, CDR2 FQNEAQ (reference sequence). The CDR3 has 15 residues. CDR3 in DNA: TGTGCCAGCAGCTTTTATATCGGGGTTCTCCACGAGCAGTACTTC. This sequence encodes CASSFYIGVLHEQYF.

The V gene is TRBV14, the J gene TRBJ2-1; TRBD2 matches at 8 bases. This CDR3 has 17 residues. After removal of 1 base from V and 6 bases from J, the junction contained 11 bases not matched to a gene. Germline CDR1 and CDR2: SGHDN and FVKESK. CDR3: CASSQGPGTSYFNEQFF. The DNA of the CDR3 is TGTGCCAGCAGCCAAGGTCCCGGGACTAGTTATTTCAATGAGCAGTTCTTC.